Listed here are 14 T cell receptor beta chains from one sample, sequenced in a study of cytomegalovirus exposure and HLA in healthy donors. Clones were read by immunoSEQ multiplex PCR, and TCRdb kept only the in-frame ones, dropping some. The table has some 130,000 clones, roughly 93% seen once. Sample: PBMCs. The receptors stem from a man aged 18 to 29 in good health and CMV-seropositive.

This rearrangement joins TRBV9 to TRBJ1-2; TRBD1 might be the D (5 bases). This CDR3 spans 16 amino acids. The germline gives CDR1 SGDLS, CDR2 YYNGEE. V was pared by 2 bases and J by 2 bases, with 16 bases between. The CDR3 region has the DNA TGTGCCAGCAGCGTTGGGGGGAGGGATATAAACTATGGCTACACCTTC. Its translation is CASSVGGRDINYGYTF.

This chain joins TRBV7-9 and TRBJ2-7; TRBD2 matches 15 bases. J gave up 6 bases and V 4 bases, and 4 bases lay outside the gene matches. Germline loops: CDR1 SEHNR, CDR2 FQNEAQ (reference sequence). CDR3 length: 15 residues. CDR3 sequence (DNA): TGTGCCAGCAGCTCCGGGACTAGCGGGAGGCGCGAGCAGTACTTC. Translated: CASSSGTSGRREQYF.

Only one count was recorded for this clone. J is TRBJ2-7 and V is TRBV20-1, with D perhaps TRBD2 (6 bases). This CDR3 has 11 amino acids. Trimming stripped 6 bases from V and 6 bases from J, with 12 bases between. Germline CDR1 and CDR2: DFQATT and SNEGSKA (reference sequence). The CDR3 spells CSANGGAEQYF. As DNA, the CDR3 is TGCAGTGCCAATGGCGGGGCCGAGCAGTACTTC.

This chain uses TRBV29-1 with TRBJ2-2, with 10 bases identical to TRBD2. The CDR3 extends over 15 amino acids. CDR1 is SQVTM and CDR2 is ANQGSEA in the germline V gene. Trimming removed 8 bases from V and 6 bases from J; junction bases left unmatched: 12. The CDR3 DNA reads TGCAGCTTTTCCCAGGGGAGCGGGAGGGCCGGGGAGCTGTTTTTT. Its translation: CSFSQGSGRAGELFF.

The chain recombines TRBV7-2 with TRBJ2-3; TRBD2 aligns across 9 bases. The length of the CDR3 is 16 residues. V shed 1 base, J shed 1 base, and the junction held 3 bases outside the gene matches. Germline V gene lookup returns CDR1 SGHTA and CDR2 FQGNSA. The CDR3 is CASSLGRLAGTDTQYF. CDR3 nucleotide sequence: TGTGCCAGCAGCTTAGGACGACTAGCGGGCACAGATACGCAGTATTTT.

The rearrangement joins TRBV27 to TRBJ2-2; D uncertain. Germline lookup yields CDR1 MNHEY and CDR2 SMNVEV (reference sequence). The CDR3 has 17 residues. The ends were cut back, 5 bases at V and 5 bases at J, with 21 bases in the middle. CDR3 sequence reads: CASSRQFTVRRTGELFF. The CDR3 DNA is TGTGCCAGCAGTCGCCAGTTCACCGTCCGGAGAACCGGGGAGCTGTTTTTT.

V and J are TRBV7-8 and TRBJ2-1, with TRBD2 matching over 9 bases. This CDR3 has 15 amino acids. The germline gives CDR1 SGHVS, CDR2 FQNEAQ. Unmatched junction bases numbered 6, after V lost 4 bases and J lost 5 bases. CDR3 amino acids: CASSSTSGRHNEQFF. The CDR3, as DNA: TGTGCCAGCAGCTCAACTAGCGGGCGACACAATGAGCAGTTCTTC.

The rearrangement joins TRBV6-1 to TRBJ2-7, with 7 bases that match TRBD1. J gave up 2 bases and V 1 base, and 5 bases lay outside the gene matches. The CDR3 has 15 amino acids. Germline values: CDR1 MNHNS, CDR2 SASEGT. The CDR3 here is CASSEGQGLTYEQYF. The CDR3 DNA reads as TGTGCCAGCAGTGAAGGACAGGGTTTGACCTACGAGCAGTACTTC.

As DNA, the CDR3 is TGTGCCAGCAGATCACAGGGGCCCCTTCAGCCCCAGCATTTT. It encodes CASRSQGPLQPQHF. This chain joins TRBV6-7 and TRBJ1-5, with 7 bases aligning to TRBD1. TRBV6-7 is an ORF, with its function uncertain. The J segment lost 6 bases and the V segment lost 6 bases, leaving 8 bases of the junction unmatched. This CDR3 is 14 amino acids long.

V and J are TRBV6-1 and TRBJ1-2; D not resolved. The CDR3 runs to 12 residues. CDR1 and CDR2 from the germline V gene are MNHNS and SASEGT. V dropped 6 bases and J dropped 4 bases, with 9 bases sitting between them. The chain's CDR3 is CASRESGYGYTF. DNA of the CDR3: TGTGCCAGCAGGGAGAGTGGCTATGGCTACACCTTC.

The V and J genes are TRBV10-2 and TRBJ2-7; 11 nucleotides match TRBD1. Germline CDR1 WSHSY, CDR2 SAAADI. The CDR3 extends over 14 amino acids. J was trimmed by 6 bases and V by 10 bases; bases with no gene match: 11. The CDR3 loop is CATRSRDRGTEQYF. DNA of the CDR3: TGCGCCACCAGAAGCCGGGACAGGGGGACCGAGCAGTACTTC.

The chain couples TRBV28 to TRBJ1-2; TRBD1 might be the D (6 bases). Germline assignment: CDR1 MDHEN and CDR2 SYDVKM. This CDR3 contains 17 residues. Trimming took off 6 bases at V and 0 bases at J, with 20 bases between the two ends. CDR3 amino acids: CASSPTLGGHSNYGYTF. CDR3 coding DNA: TGTGCCAGCAGCCCTACCCTAGGGGGACATTCTAACTATGGCTACACCTTC.

The V gene is TRBV5-4, the J gene TRBJ2-7; a possible D gene is TRBD2 (6 bases). This CDR3 has 16 amino acids. Trimming removed 4 bases from V and 7 bases from J, with 24 bases in between. Germline V CDR1 and CDR2: SGHNT, YYREEE (reference sequence). In DNA form, the CDR3 reads TGTGCCAGCAGCCTACCCGGGACTGCTTTTTCGCGAGAGCAGTACTTC. Amino acids: CASSLPGTAFSREQYF.

The chain has TRBV6-6 and TRBJ2-7; D not certain. The germline V gene encodes CDR1 MNHNY and CDR2 SVGAGI (reference sequence). V lost 2 bases, J lost 3 bases, and 8 bases lay in between. CDR3 length: 13 amino acids. CDR3 loop: CASSYDIYYEQYF. The CDR3 coding sequence is TGTGCCAGCAGTTACGACATCTACTACGAGCAGTACTTC.